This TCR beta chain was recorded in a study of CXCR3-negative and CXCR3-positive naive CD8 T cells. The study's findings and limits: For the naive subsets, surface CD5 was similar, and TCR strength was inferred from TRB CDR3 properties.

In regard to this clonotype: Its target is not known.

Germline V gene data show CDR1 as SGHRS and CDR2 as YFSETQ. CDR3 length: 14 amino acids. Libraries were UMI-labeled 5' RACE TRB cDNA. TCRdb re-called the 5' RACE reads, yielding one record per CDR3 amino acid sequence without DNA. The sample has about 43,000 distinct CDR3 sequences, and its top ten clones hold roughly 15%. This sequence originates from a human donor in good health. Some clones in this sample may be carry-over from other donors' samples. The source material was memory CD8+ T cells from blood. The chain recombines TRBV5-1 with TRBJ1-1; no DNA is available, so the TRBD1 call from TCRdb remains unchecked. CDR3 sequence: CASSLVGTPTEAFF. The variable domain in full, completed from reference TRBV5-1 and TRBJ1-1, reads KAGVTQTPRYLIKTRGQQVTLSCSPISGHRSVSWYQQTPGQGLQFLFEYFSETQRNKGNFPGRFSGRQFSNSRSEMNVSTLELGDSALYLCASSLVGTPTEAFFGQGTRLTVV.